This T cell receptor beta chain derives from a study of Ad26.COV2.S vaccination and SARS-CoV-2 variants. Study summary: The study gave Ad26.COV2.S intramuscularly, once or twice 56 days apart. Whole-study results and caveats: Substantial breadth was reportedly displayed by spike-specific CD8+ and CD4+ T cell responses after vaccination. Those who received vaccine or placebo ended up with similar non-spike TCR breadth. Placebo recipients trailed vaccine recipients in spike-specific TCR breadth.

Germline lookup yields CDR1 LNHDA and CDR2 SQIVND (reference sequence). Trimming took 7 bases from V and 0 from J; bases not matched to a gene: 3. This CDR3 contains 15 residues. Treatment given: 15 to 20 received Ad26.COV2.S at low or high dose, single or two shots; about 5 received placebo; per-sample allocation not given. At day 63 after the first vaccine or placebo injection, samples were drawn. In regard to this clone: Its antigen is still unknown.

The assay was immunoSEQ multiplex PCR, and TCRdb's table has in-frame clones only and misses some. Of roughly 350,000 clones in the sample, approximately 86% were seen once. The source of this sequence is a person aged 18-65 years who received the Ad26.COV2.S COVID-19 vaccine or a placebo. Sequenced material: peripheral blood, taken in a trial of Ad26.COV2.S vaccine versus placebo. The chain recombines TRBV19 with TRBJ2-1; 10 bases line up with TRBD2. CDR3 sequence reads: CASKASGSSYNEQFF. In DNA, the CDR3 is TGTGCCAGTAAGGCTAGCGGGAGCTCCTACAATGAGCAGTTCTTC.